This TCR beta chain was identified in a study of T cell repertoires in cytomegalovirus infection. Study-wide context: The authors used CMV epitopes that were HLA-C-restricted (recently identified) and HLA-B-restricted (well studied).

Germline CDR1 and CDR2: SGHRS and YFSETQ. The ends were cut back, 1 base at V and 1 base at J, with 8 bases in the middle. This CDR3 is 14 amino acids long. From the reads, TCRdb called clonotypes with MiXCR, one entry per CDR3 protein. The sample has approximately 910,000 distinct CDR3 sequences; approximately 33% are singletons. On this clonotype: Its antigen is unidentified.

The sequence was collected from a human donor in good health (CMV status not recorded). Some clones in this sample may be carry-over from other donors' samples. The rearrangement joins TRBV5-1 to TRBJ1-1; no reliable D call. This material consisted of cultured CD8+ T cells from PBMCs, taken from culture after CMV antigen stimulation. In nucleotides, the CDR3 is TGCGCCAGCAGCTTGAGAAATGCGAACACTGAAGCTTTCTTT. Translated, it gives CASSLRNANTEAFF.